This TCR beta chain was found in a study of blood T cell repertoires in COVID-19. Study context: Sites across the United States, Italy and Spain contributed samples from acute and convalescent COVID-19. T cells, B-cell-depleted T cells, or PBMCs provided the cDNA or gDNA that served as material.

Participant ages covered roughly 18 to 89 years across 24 US areas. Contact with a PCR-confirmed or clinician-diagnosed COVID-19 case occurred within 2 weeks of entry. The germline V gene has CDR1 SGHVS and CDR2 FNYEAQ. V was cut by 1 base and J by 4 bases, with 16 bases left in between. This CDR3 region has 16 residues. Assay used: immunoSEQ multiplex PCR; TCRdb lists only in-frame clones, some missing. Among 350,000 to 500,000 clones, around nine tenths were seen once, and the ten largest hold around 1.5%. Sequencing was carried out using PBMCs or T cells enriched from blood (not recorded which). This receptor was identified in a woman between 18 and 29 years old who had been exposed to COVID-19. The chain employs TRBV7-6 and TRBJ1-2, with D possibly matching TRBD1 (6 bases). Here the CDR3 reads CASSLEDSLYFYGYTF. CDR3 coding DNA: TGTGCCAGCAGCTTAGAGGACAGTCTCTACTTCTATGGCTACACCTTC.